These 15 T cell receptor beta chains originate from one sample sequenced in a study of beta chain features in type 1 diabetes (dated by TCRdb to the late 2010s). The investigation overall reported the following: A moderate but significant shortening of TCRB CDR3 length was observed in type 1 diabetes patients in all four CD4+ subsets.

Antigens for these TCRs are unknown. Library prep was done by the immunoSEQ multiplex PCR assay. The entire amount of isolated RNA was reverse transcribed using the High Capacity cDNA Reverse Transcription Kit, so the sequenced TCRB transcripts were expressed ones. Drawn from immuneACCESS, this table holds only the in-frame rearrangements with V and J called that TCRdb kept. Clones are partly lost; checked studies trace under half to an unresolved V gene and leave the rest unexplained. Across this sample there are more than 250,000 clones, with about 15% seen only once. The ten top clones hold roughly 0.015% of the sample. Sequencing was done on a sample of naive CD4+ T cells from blood. The cell subset or site label, read with the paper, signifies: true naive CD4+ T cells. These receptors were collected from a man between 18 and 29 years old with type 1 diabetes.

This chain links TRBV5-1 with TRBJ1-1, with TRBD1 matching over 10 bases. After removal of 3 bases from V and 3 bases from J, the junction contained 2 bases not matched to a gene. CDR3 length: 14 amino acids. Germline-derived CDR1 and CDR2 are SGHRS and YFSETQ. This CDR3 is CASSSGTGDTEAFF. CDR3 DNA sequence: TGCGCCAGCAGCTCCGGGACAGGGGACACTGAAGCTTTCTTT.

This clone showed up just a few times. This sequence joins TRBV30 and TRBJ2-1, with D uncertain. The V end lost 0 bases, the J end lost 9 bases, and 6 bases lay between the germline ends. CDR3 length: 11 amino acids. Looked up from germline, CDR1 is GTSNPN and CDR2 is SVGIG (reference sequence). DNA of the CDR3: TGTGCCTGGAGTGTATATCGTGAGCAGTTCTTC. Protein sequence: CAWSVYREQFF.

The CDR3 is CASSLPGTRQSEQYF. CDR3 bases: TGCGCCAGCAGCTTGCCCGGGACTAGACAAAGCGAGCAGTACTTC. V and J are TRBV5-1 and TRBJ2-7, with TRBD2 matching over 8 bases. Germline V gene sequence: CDR1 SGHRS, CDR2 YFSETQ. The CDR3 spans 15 residues. With 1 base clipped from V and 6 bases from J, the junction kept 9 bases outside the gene matches.

The chain joins TRBV11-2 to TRBJ2-7; weak D call: TRBD2 (6 bases). The germline V gene has CDR1 SGHAT and CDR2 FQNNGV. Between the trimmed V and J ends, which lost 5 bases and 6 bases, there was a span of 11 bases. The CDR3 consists of 12 residues. CDR3 amino acids: CASSLGLGEQYF. In DNA form, the CDR3 reads TGTGCCAGCAGCCTGGGACTCGGCGAGCAGTACTTC.

This clone has just a few counts. The rearrangement uses TRBV7-9 and TRBJ1-1; the D is unclear. This CDR3 region has 8 residues. V lost 4 bases to trimming and J lost 13 bases, with 4 bases between them. Germline CDR1 and CDR2: SEHNR and FQNEAQ (reference sequence). The CDR3 region has the DNA TGTGCCAGCAGCTCGGGTTTCTTT. Its protein is CASSSGFF.

This clone turned up a few times. The chain is built from TRBV7-2 and TRBJ2-7, with D maybe TRBD2 (6 bases). Trimming left V 4 bases short and J 1 base short, with 11 bases between. Germline CDR1 reads SGHTA; CDR2 reads FQGNSA. This CDR3 has 14 residues. CDR3 protein: CASSWGLRSYEQYF. The CDR3, as DNA: TGTGCCAGCAGCTGGGGACTCCGATCCTACGAGCAGTACTTC.

This chain links TRBV10-3 with TRBJ1-1, with 9 positions matching TRBD1. This CDR3 comprises 17 residues. Trimming took 5 bases from V and 4 from J; bases not matched to a gene: 14. Germline CDR1 and CDR2: ENHRY and SYGVKD. As DNA, the CDR3 is TGTGCCATCAGTCTCCTAGCCCCGGGACAGGGCTCCACTGAAGCTTTCTTT. It encodes CAISLLAPGQGSTEAFF.

This chain uses TRBV7-9 with TRBJ2-2; 8 positions match TRBD1. This CDR3 contains 14 residues. The germline V gene encodes CDR1 SEHNR and CDR2 FQNEAQ (reference sequence). With V trimmed by 6 bases and J by 3 bases, 3 bases remained unmatched. The CDR3 nucleotides are TGTGCCAGCAGGGGACAGGTTTACACCGGGGAGCTGTTTTTT. Its translation: CASRGQVYTGELFF.

Concerning this clone itself: Sequence at one end of the junction differs from germline and may be a read error. This sequence joins TRBV11-2 and TRBJ2-2, with 8 positions matching TRBD1. Germline CDR1 reads SGHAT; CDR2 reads FQNNGV. This CDR3 is 15 amino acids long. The chain's CDR3 is CCSAEGTGGTGELFF. In DNA form, the CDR3 reads TGCTGCTCGGCGGAGGGAACAGGGGGCACCGGGGAGCTGTTTTTT.

This clone was detected once. This chain joins TRBV11-2 and TRBJ2-7, with D possibly being TRBD2 (7 bases). Per the germline V gene, CDR1 is SGHAT and CDR2 is FQNNGV. This CDR3 spans 15 amino acids. The V and J ends lost 5 bases and 2 bases respectively, with 16 bases between them. The CDR3 DNA sequence: TGTGCCAGCAGCCCCCGGGGGGCTAGCGCCTACGAGCAGTACTTC. Its protein is CASSPRGASAYEQYF.

J is TRBJ2-7 and V is TRBV5-1, with D possibly matching TRBD2 (6 bases). In germline, CDR1 is SGHRS, CDR2 YFSETQ. The CDR3 runs to 14 residues. V was trimmed by 5 bases and J by 0 bases, leaving 12 bases between them. This CDR3 reads CASRYRLGSYEQYF. Written as DNA, the CDR3 is TGCGCCAGCAGATACCGACTAGGCTCCTACGAGCAGTACTTC.

This clone turned up a few times. A junction boundary mismatches the germline segment, possibly from a read error. This chain joins TRBV4-3 and TRBJ2-3; possible D gene TRBD2, 6 bases. The CDR3 runs 17 residues. The germline gives CDR1 LGHNA, CDR2 YSLEER. CDR3 bases: TGCGCCAGCAGCCAACTCGGGCCGGGAGTCCGCACCGATACGCAGTATTTT. This sequence encodes CASSQLGPGVRTDTQYF.

The gene calls are TRBV7-6 and TRBJ2-1; possibly TRBD1 for D (7 bases). Germline loops: CDR1 SGHVS, CDR2 FNYEAQ. Trimming pared 1 base from V and 7 bases from J, leaving 17 bases between. The CDR3 totals 16 residues. The CDR3 DNA is TGTGCCAGCAGCTTAGTTAATAGCAGGGGGGAGAATGAGCAGTTCTTC. It codes for CASSLVNSRGENEQFF.

This clone was detected a few times. This chain connects TRBV7-9 to TRBJ2-5, with D possibly matching TRBD2 (5 bases). V lost 3 bases, J lost 5 bases, and 7 bases lay in between. The germline V gene has CDR1 SEHNR and CDR2 FQNEAQ (reference sequence). This CDR3 region has 12 residues. The DNA of the CDR3 is TGTGCCAGCAGCTTTTGGGAGGAGACCCAGTACTTC. It is translated as CASSFWEETQYF.

About this clone itself: At one of its ends the junction is not consistent with the germline gene, which may arise from a read error. CDR3 protein: CASSQDRGTSGGAYYEQFF. The CDR3 coding sequence is TGTGCCAGCAGCCAAGATAGGGGGACTAGCGGGGGGGCCTACTATGAGCAGTTCTTC. V and J are TRBV14 and TRBJ2-1, with TRBD2 matching 16 bases. Germline values: CDR1 SGHDN, CDR2 FVKESK. This CDR3 contains 19 residues.